The 14 T cell receptor beta chains given below trace back to one sample, sequenced in a study of cytomegalovirus exposure and HLA in healthy donors. PCR involved 60 Vbeta and 13 Jbeta primers. Produced via immunoSEQ multiplex PCR; TCRdb's table is partial and in-frame only. The table lists about 120,000 clones, 55% to 65% of them singletons. Sequenced sample: PBMCs. Receptors originate from a woman in her thirties or forties in good health and CMV-seropositive.

The table lists this clone with a few counts. The rearrangement joins TRBV19 to TRBJ1-2; the match to TRBD1 covers 8 bases. Per the germline V gene, CDR1 is LNHDA and CDR2 is SQIVND (reference sequence). V trimming: 6 bases; J trimming: 5 bases; junction bases outside the gene matches: 5. The CDR3 contains 13 residues. Here the CDR3 reads CASSMDRAYGYTF. The CDR3 DNA sequence: TGTGCCAGTAGCATGGACAGGGCTTATGGCTACACCTTC.

V and J are TRBV28 and TRBJ2-5; TRBD2 matches at 7 bases. V was pared by 5 bases and J by 2 bases, with 5 bases of the junction left unmatched. The CDR3 is 14 residues long. Germline CDR1 reads MDHEN; CDR2 reads SYDVKM. The CDR3 DNA sequence: TGTGCCAGCAGTCCTGGGGGGGGACAAGAGACCCAGTACTTC. Translated: CASSPGGGQETQYF. Combining the CDR3 with reference TRBV28 and TRBJ2-5 gives the whole variable domain DVKVTQSSRYLVKRTGEKVFLECVQDMDHENMFWYRQDPGLGLRLIYFSYDVKMKEKGDIPEGYSVSREKKERFSLILESASTNQTSMYLCASSPGGGQETQYFGPGTRLLVL.

The chain couples TRBV20-1 to TRBJ2-5, with 11 bases identical to TRBD1. The CDR3 runs 11 residues. Germline lookup yields CDR1 DFQATT and CDR2 SNEGSKA (reference sequence). V was pared by 8 bases and J by 10 bases, with 6 bases of the junction left unmatched. The CDR3 nucleotides are TGCAGTCAAGGGACAGGGGGGGACCAGTACTTC. Translation gives CSQGTGGDQYF.

This chain links TRBV7-6 with TRBJ2-5; the match to TRBD2 covers 12 bases. The CDR3 extends over 16 amino acids. V lost 6 bases, J lost 4 bases, and 9 bases stayed unmatched. Looked up from germline, CDR1 is SGHVS and CDR2 is FNYEAQ. The CDR3 region is CASSQLRLAGAETQYF. CDR3 sequence (DNA): TGTGCCAGCAGTCAATTGAGACTAGCGGGAGCAGAGACCCAGTACTTC.

This clone was observed once. The rearrangement links TRBV19 to TRBJ2-5, with 9 bases aligning to TRBD1. Losses at the gene ends were 7 bases for V and 5 bases for J; bases not matched to a gene: 11. The germline CDR1 and CDR2 sequences are LNHDA and SQIVND (reference sequence). The CDR3 extends over 15 amino acids. DNA for the CDR3: TGTGCCAGTACCAAGGGACAGGGAATGTGGGAGACCCAGTACTTC. This encodes CASTKGQGMWETQYF.

This sequence joins TRBV18 and TRBJ1-5; the D gene is possibly TRBD1 (5 bases). Germline CDR1 and CDR2: KGHSH and LQKENI. Deletions cut 2 bases from V and 4 bases from J, with 6 bases between. CDR3 length equals 13 residues. The CDR3 DNA reads TGTGCCAGCTCACCATCAGGGAATCAGCCCCAGCATTTT. Translation: CASSPSGNQPQHF.

This rearrangement joins TRBV6-5 to TRBJ2-1, with 8 nucleotides matching TRBD2. CDR3 length equals 13 residues. V gave up 5 bases and J gave up 9 bases; unmatched junction bases: 6. The germline CDR1 and CDR2 sequences are MNHEY and SVGAGI. CDR3 sequence: CASSRREGGEQFF. CDR3 nucleotides: TGTGCCAGCAGTCGCCGGGAGGGGGGTGAGCAGTTCTTC.

This clone was counted between two and nine times. The chain employs TRBV27 and TRBJ1-5; possible D gene TRBD1, 6 bases. The CDR3 totals 15 residues. Trimming removed 8 bases at V and 2 bases at J, with 16 bases between. Germline V lookup: CDR1 MNHEY, CDR2 SMNVEV (reference sequence). The CDR3 DNA reads as TGTGCCAGCCGATTTCAGGGGATCGGCAATCAGCCCCAGCATTTT. Translated: CASRFQGIGNQPQHF.

The chain employs TRBV19 and TRBJ2-1, with a possible D match to TRBD2 (5 bases). Trimming left V 7 bases short and J 0 bases short, with 16 bases between. Germline V gives CDR1 LNHDA, CDR2 SQIVND (reference sequence). CDR3 length equals 16 residues. The CDR3: CASTESSLSSYNEQFF. As DNA, the CDR3 is TGTGCCAGTACAGAATCTAGCCTGAGCTCCTACAATGAGCAGTTCTTC.

The chain employs TRBV4-3 and TRBJ1-1; 7 positions match TRBD1. Losses at the gene ends were 2 bases for V and 1 base for J; bases not matched to a gene: 4. The CDR3 consists of 15 residues. From germline, CDR1 is LGHNA and CDR2 YSLEER. The DNA for the CDR3 is TGCGCCAGCAGCCAACAGACAGGGAAGAACACTGAAGCTTTCTTT. As protein: CASSQQTGKNTEAFF.

The table lists this clone with a count of one. This sequence joins TRBV29-1 and TRBJ2-2; 10 bases match TRBD2. V trimming: 0 bases; J trimming: 5 bases; junction bases outside the gene matches: 18. The CDR3 runs to 20 residues. Germline V gives CDR1 SQVTM, CDR2 ANQGSEA. CDR3 loop: CSVEDPFSSGSGRGTGELFF. The CDR3 DNA reads as TGCAGCGTTGAAGATCCGTTTTCTAGCGGGAGCGGGCGAGGGACCGGGGAGCTGTTTTTT.

This rearrangement joins TRBV29-1 to TRBJ2-7; maybe TRBD2 (6 bases). The CDR3 contains 13 residues. The V and J ends lost 4 bases and 2 bases respectively, with 12 bases between them. Germline assignment: CDR1 SQVTM and CDR2 ANQGSEA. CDR3 amino acids: CSVVGTVPYEQYF. In nucleotides, the CDR3 is TGCAGCGTTGTTGGGACTGTCCCCTACGAGCAGTACTTC.

This clone was counted ten times or more. V usage is TRBV27 and J usage is TRBJ2-2, with 10 bases fitting TRBD1. This CDR3 is 13 amino acids long. Looked up from germline, CDR1 is MNHEY and CDR2 is SMNVEV (reference sequence). V trimming: 9 bases; J trimming: 17 bases; junction bases outside the gene matches: 15. The CDR3 spells CASASPRDRGVFF. The CDR3 nucleotides read TGTGCCAGTGCATCACCCCGGGACAGGGGTGTCTTTTTT.

The chain links TRBV7-9 to TRBJ1-1; D is perhaps TRBD1 (6 bases). In germline, CDR1 is SEHNR, CDR2 FQNEAQ (reference sequence). This CDR3 region has 14 residues. The V and J ends lost 1 base and 6 bases respectively, with 12 bases between them. The CDR3 here is CASSLVQGTPEAFF. The CDR3 region has the DNA TGTGCCAGCAGCTTAGTACAGGGAACCCCTGAAGCTTTCTTT.